Given below is one T cell receptor beta chain in context. This sample is drawn from a study of cytomegalovirus exposure and HLA in healthy donors. For the study at large: Ancestry clustering placed 81% of under 450 genotyped donors in the Caucasian-associated cluster.

In the PCR, 60 Vbeta and 13 Jbeta primers were used. As originally analysed: Later, tens of millions of unique TCR beta chains were counted in an analysis, and around 11 million of them were shared. Assay: immunoSEQ multiplex PCR; the TCRdb copy retains only in-frame clones and omits some. The V and J calls and the clone size are those of that table, but D and trimming were determined from the DNA. The sample records about 190,000 clones, over 70% being singletons. The CDR3 has 13 amino acids. Looked up from germline, CDR1 is WNHNN and CDR2 is SYGVQD (reference sequence). The V gene lost 6 bases and the J gene lost 4 bases, with 12 bases spanning the gap.

The source is a man aged 25 to 40 in good health and CMV-seronegative. The rearrangement uses TRBV10-1 and TRBJ1-1; tentative D call: TRBD1 (5 bases). Sequenced sample: PBMCs. Here the CDR3 reads CASSETRVTEAFF. The CDR3 DNA reads TGCGCCAGCAGCGAAACCAGGGTCACTGAAGCTTTCTTT.